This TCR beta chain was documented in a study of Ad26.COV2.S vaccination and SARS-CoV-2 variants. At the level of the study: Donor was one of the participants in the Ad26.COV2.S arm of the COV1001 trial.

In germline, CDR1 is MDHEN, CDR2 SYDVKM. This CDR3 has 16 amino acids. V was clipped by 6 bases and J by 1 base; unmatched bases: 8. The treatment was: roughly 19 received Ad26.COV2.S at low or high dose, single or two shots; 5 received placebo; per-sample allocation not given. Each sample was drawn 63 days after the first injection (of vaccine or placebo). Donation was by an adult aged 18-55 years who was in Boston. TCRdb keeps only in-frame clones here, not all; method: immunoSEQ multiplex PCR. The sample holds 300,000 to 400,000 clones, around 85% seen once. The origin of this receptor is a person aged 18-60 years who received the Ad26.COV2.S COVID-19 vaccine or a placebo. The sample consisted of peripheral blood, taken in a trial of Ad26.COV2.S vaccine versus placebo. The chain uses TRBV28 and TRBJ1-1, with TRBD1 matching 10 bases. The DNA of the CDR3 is TGTGCCAGCAGCTCTCGGACAGGGGGAAGGAACACTGAAGCTTTCTTT. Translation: CASSSRTGGRNTEAFF.